This T cell receptor beta chain was recorded in a study of T-cell memory formation after mild COVID-19. Study background: Largely, TCR clusters stayed within a single donor. The study, taken as a whole, reports: Proof of SARS-CoV-2 specificity was absent for the second-wave clones that crested on day 37.

One entry per CDR3 protein, called by TCRdb with MiXCR from the 5' RACE reads. Of approximately 480,000 distinct CDR3 sequences in the sample, about 20% are singletons; the top ten hold over 9%. The CDR3 spans 13 residues. Deletions cut 7 bases from V and 8 bases from J, with 17 bases between. Note on this clonotype: Antigen: not known.

This sequence joins TRBV12-3 or TRBV12-4 and TRBJ1-1; no definite D call. The sequenced material came from PBMCs or a T cell subset sorted from them (not recorded which). The TCR comes from an adult woman who had mild COVID-19 (a few samples of this study predate the infection). Cell type and time point are not known. The CDR3 loop is CASTFMSGGEAFF. In DNA, the CDR3 is TGTGCCAGCACCTTCATGTCTGGTGGGGAAGCTTTCTTT.